This T cell receptor (beta chain) appears in the sequencing data of a study of Tregs in tolerant kidney transplant recipients. Study context: The nonmyeloablative bone marrow transplants came from related graft donors, with transient mixed chimerism.

With 8 bases clipped from V and 4 bases from J, the junction kept 6 bases outside the gene matches. CDR1 is MNHEY, CDR2 SMNVEV, per germline (reference sequence). The CDR3 contains 13 residues. Regarding this clone: The target antigen is unknown.

Sequenced by immunoSEQ multiplex PCR; TCRdb stores in-frame clones only, minus some. The sample lists approximately 60,000 clones, 98% occurring once. General observations from the study: For some patients, primers changed over time, blocking nucleotide-level comparison. Activated donor B cell expansion appeared to reveal the most relevant donor-specific TCRbeta repertoire.

Unstimulated Tregs (CD4+CD25+CD127-) and CD4+CD25- non-Tregs were sorted from PBMCs. This receptor was identified in a human donor who received a combined kidney and bone marrow transplant. The sequenced sample was Tregs from blood, obtained before the transplant. The genes are TRBV27 and TRBJ2-5; 8 positions agree with TRBD1. CDR3 in amino acids: CASRDRGRETQYF. The CDR3 DNA is TGTGCCAGCCGAGACAGGGGAAGAGAGACCCAGTACTTC.